The sequence of this T cell receptor (beta chain) was determined in a study of T-cell memory formation after mild COVID-19. Overall study: There were largely donor-specific TCR clusters.

The CDR3 runs to 17 residues. J gave up 4 bases and V 0 bases, and 6 bases lay outside the gene matches. In germline, CDR1 is MNHEY, CDR2 SVGAGI. Regarding the study as a whole: Pre-infection memory already had some responding clones, implying cross-reactive memory joined.

TCRdb processed the 5' RACE reads anew with MiXCR; each CDR3 protein has one entry. The sample gives 350,000 to 500,000 distinct CDR3 sequences, 23% of which show up once; 13% is in the top ten. This clonotype turned up a few times. Its antigen is as yet unknown. The chain links TRBV6-5 to TRBJ2-2, with 9 bases identical to TRBD1. This sequence originates from an adult woman who had mild COVID-19 (a few samples of this study predate the infection). Cell type and time point are not known. The sample consisted of PBMCs or a T cell subset sorted from them (not recorded which). The CDR3 DNA sequence: TGTGCCAGCAGTTACTCCCGGACAGGGGCGGGCACCGGGGAGCTGTTTTTT. Protein product: CASSYSRTGAGTGELFF.